This T cell receptor (beta chain) was found in a study of blood T cells in healthy people across ages. Study-wide points: The fall in TCR beta diversity per million T cells was roughly linear with age. Long-lived donors carried more naive CD4+ cells and greater diversity than aged donors.

Using a J-beta primer mix together with a sample-barcoded 5' primer, a second PCR was run for about 7 to 12 cycles. The template-switch adaptor, which had 12 random nucleotides, put a tag on each cDNA molecule. TCRdb independently ran MiXCR on the 5' RACE reads; one entry per CDR3 protein. Here the sample spans 650,000 to 950,000 distinct CDR3 sequences, around 43% being singletons. On this clonotype itself: What it binds is not known.

Germline trimming cut 2 bases from V and 8 bases from J; bases unmatched to any gene: 8. This CDR3 spans 14 amino acids. Germline CDR1 is DFQATT and CDR2 is SNEGSKA (reference sequence). V usage is TRBV20-1 and J usage is TRBJ2-2, with TRBD1 matching 7 bases. What was sequenced was blood. This sequence originates from a man between 60 and 70 years old in good health. CDR3: CSARKQGNPGELFF. The CDR3 nucleotides read TGCAGTGCTAGAAAACAGGGGAACCCAGGGGAGCTGTTTTTT.